This TCR beta chain emerged from a study of cytomegalovirus exposure and HLA in healthy donors. Overall study results and limits: Later findings reportedly placed an Asian-associated ancestry cluster below the approximately 670-donor mean for N-insertions. With DRB1 most and HLA-C fewest, TCR association rates differed between HLA loci in a later analysis.

The PCR employed 60 Vbeta primers together with 13 Jbeta primers. Measured with immunoSEQ multiplex PCR; TCRdb has only the in-frame clones, and not every one. Among more than 85,000 clones listed, 65% to 80% were seen once. Every donor was a healthy person donating bone marrow. Comment on this clone: The antigen is undetermined.

The V and J ends lost 4 bases and 8 bases, in that order; junction bases with no gene match: 10. Germline V CDR1 and CDR2: SGHKS, YYEKEE (reference sequence). The CDR3 runs 16 residues. The chain carries TRBV5-5 and TRBJ2-1, with 12 nucleotides matching TRBD2. This TCR was recovered from a male donor in good health and CMV-seronegative. The sequenced material came from PBMCs. The CDR3 sequence is CASSQRLAGALDEQFF. The CDR3 DNA sequence: TGTGCCAGCAGCCAAAGACTAGCGGGAGCCCTGGATGAGCAGTTCTTC.